One and the same sample provided the 31 T cell receptor beta chains below, sequenced in a study of blood T cell repertoires in COVID-19. The method was immunoSEQ multiplex PCR; TCRdb's version includes in-frame clones alone and lacks a portion of them. In the table there are roughly 400,000 clones, about 88% of which are singletons. Sequencing was carried out using PBMCs or T cells enriched from blood (not recorded which). The receptors were sampled from a woman between 18 and 29 years old who had been exposed to COVID-19.

The rearrangement uses TRBV7-3 and TRBJ2-6; 7 bases agree with TRBD2. The CDR3 loop spans 13 amino acids. Germline CDR1 reads SGHTA; CDR2 reads FQGTGA. V dropped 9 bases and J dropped 8; count of bases not matched to a gene: 7. The CDR3 loop reads CASGGGNTNVLTF. The CDR3, as DNA: TGTGCCAGTGGCGGGGGTAATACCAACGTCCTGACTTTC.

This clone was counted a single time. V gene TRBV5-1 combines with J gene TRBJ2-1; 8 nucleotides match TRBD1. The CDR3 is 14 residues long. Unmatched junction bases numbered 6, after V lost 1 base and J lost 9 bases. Germline V gives CDR1 SGHRS, CDR2 YFSETQ. In DNA, the CDR3 is TGCGCCAGCAGCTTGATTCAGGGGGCATCTGAGCAGTTCTTC. This sequence encodes CASSLIQGASEQFF.

This rearrangement joins TRBV15 to TRBJ2-7; TRBD2 agrees at 8 bases. V lost 0 bases to trimming and J lost 6 bases; unmatched junction nucleotides: 4. The germline V gene encodes CDR1 LNHNV and CDR2 YYDKDF (reference sequence). The CDR3 extends over 14 amino acids. CDR3 DNA: TGTGCCACCAGCAGAGATCAACGGGGGGGCGAGCAGTACTTC. Translated: CATSRDQRGGEQYF.

The rearrangement joins TRBV15 to TRBJ2-5; TRBD2 matches at 8 bases. The J segment lost 5 bases and the V segment lost 5 bases, leaving 10 bases of the junction unmatched. From germline, CDR1 is LNHNV and CDR2 YYDKDF (reference sequence). CDR3 length equals 15 residues. The CDR3 reads CATSRSAGGRETQYF. The DNA of the CDR3 is TGTGCCACCAGCCGTTCCGCGGGAGGCCGGGAGACCCAGTACTTC. Drawing the rest from reference TRBV15 and TRBJ2-5, the complete variable domain is DAMVIQNPRYQVTQFGKPVTLSCSQTLNHNVMYWYQQKSSQAPKLLFHYYDKDFNNEADTPDNFQSRRPNTSFCFLDIRSPGLGDTAMYLCATSRSAGGRETQYFGPGTRLLVL.

The chain is built from TRBV13 and TRBJ2-7; TRBD1 agrees at 8 bases. This CDR3 is built from 13 residues. Trimming at V came to 6 bases and at J to 5 bases, leaving 6 bases not matched to a gene. The germline V gene encodes CDR1 PRHDT and CDR2 FYEKMQ (reference sequence). The CDR3: CASSETGDHEQYF. In DNA, the CDR3 is TGTGCCAGCAGTGAGACAGGGGACCACGAGCAGTACTTC.

In nucleotides, the CDR3 is TGTGCCAGCAGTTCACTACCGACAGAAACAAATCAGCCCCAGCATTTT. It translates to CASSSLPTETNQPQHF. V and J are TRBV27 and TRBJ1-5; a weak D match, TRBD1 (5 bases). The CDR3 loop spans 16 amino acids. V shed 4 bases and J shed 4 bases, with 17 bases lying between them. Germline CDR1 MNHEY, CDR2 SMNVEV (reference sequence).

The J gene is TRBJ1-4, the V gene TRBV7-9, with 10 bases that match TRBD1. Germline V CDR1 and CDR2: SEHNR, FQNEAQ (reference sequence). There are 15 residues in the CDR3. V gave up 5 bases and J gave up 7 bases; unmatched junction bases: 7. The CDR3 region is CASSRDRGRSEKLFF. CDR3 nucleotides: TGTGCCAGCAGCAGAGACAGGGGGCGAAGTGAAAAACTGTTTTTT.

Only one count was recorded for this clone. The V gene is TRBV19, the J gene TRBJ1-1, with D possibly being TRBD1 (6 bases). V lost 3 bases and J lost 0, with 14 bases in between. The germline gives CDR1 LNHDA, CDR2 SQIVND (reference sequence). The CDR3 contains 16 residues. CDR3 DNA sequence: TGTGCCAGTAGTATTGGCGGGGGGCGCGTGAACACTGAAGCTTTCTTT. Its protein product is CASSIGGGRVNTEAFF.

CDR3 region: CSASTSGHYEQYF. The CDR3 DNA follows: TGCAGTGCTAGTACTAGCGGGCACTACGAGCAGTACTTC. The chain uses TRBV20-1 and TRBJ2-7; 9 positions match TRBD2. The CDR3 sequence is 13 residues long. In germline, CDR1 is DFQATT, CDR2 SNEGSKA (reference sequence). The ends lost 3 bases at V and 3 bases at J; junction bases unmatched: 3.

The chain is built from TRBV6-4 and TRBJ2-3, with 7 bases that match TRBD1. This CDR3 spans 13 amino acids. After removal of 5 bases from V and 1 base from J, the junction contained 0 bases not matched to a gene. The V gene's germline CDR1 is MRHNA and CDR2 SNTAGT. The CDR3 is CASSTGGTDTQYF. The CDR3 DNA reads TGTGCCAGCAGTACAGGGGGCACAGATACGCAGTATTTT.

This sequence joins TRBV5-1 and TRBJ1-4, with D possibly TRBD1 on 5 matching bases. Per germline, CDR1 SGHRS and CDR2 YFSETQ. The CDR3 runs to 17 residues. Trimming stripped 4 bases from V and 0 bases from J, with 16 bases between. Written as DNA, the CDR3 is TGCGCCAGCAGCCCGGGGGGATTGGGAGCAACTAATGAAAAACTGTTTTTT. It encodes CASSPGGLGATNEKLFF.

This chain links TRBV2 with TRBJ2-1, with 8 bases aligning to TRBD1. This CDR3 is 14 amino acids long. The germline V gene encodes CDR1 SNHLY and CDR2 FYNNEI. The trim removed 5 bases at V and 5 bases at J, leaving 5 bases unmatched. The CDR3 here is CASSSQGAHNEQFF. The CDR3 nucleotides are TGTGCCAGCAGTAGCCAGGGGGCCCACAATGAGCAGTTCTTC.

The genes are TRBV4-2 and TRBJ1-2; no reliable D call. Germline V gene sequence: CDR1 LGHNA, CDR2 YNFKEQ. Trimming shortened V by 0 bases and J by 4 bases, and 12 bases separated the two germline ends. The CDR3 covers 15 residues. In DNA form, the CDR3 reads TGTGCCAGCAGCCAAGATCTTACAGTGATCTATGGCTACACCTTC. Its translation is CASSQDLTVIYGYTF.

The chain is built from TRBV2 and TRBJ1-5; tentatively, D is TRBD1 (5 bases). Trimming pared 4 bases from V and 5 bases from J, leaving 12 bases between. Germline assignment: CDR1 SNHLY and CDR2 FYNNEI. CDR3 length: 14 residues. CDR3 sequence reads: CASSASGVYQPQHF. CDR3 nucleotide sequence: TGTGCCAGCAGTGCATCGGGGGTGTATCAGCCCCAGCATTTT.

The J gene is TRBJ1-6, the V gene TRBV21-1. TRBV21-1 corresponds to a pseudogene. The CDR3 extends over 14 amino acids. CDR3 amino acids: CAPRTPVLDSPLHF. The CDR3 coding sequence is TGTGCCCCGAGGACTCCTGTTCTTGATTCACCCCTCCACTTT.

This chain uses TRBV27 with TRBJ2-7; 8 bases match TRBD2. V dropped 6 bases and J dropped 0; count of bases not matched to a gene: 10. From germline, CDR1 is MNHEY and CDR2 SMNVEV (reference sequence). CDR3 size: 16 residues. The CDR3, as DNA: TGTGCCAGCAGCCCAGGACTAGCCCTGCCCTCCTACGAGCAGTACTTC. It encodes CASSPGLALPSYEQYF.

The rearrangement links TRBV19 to TRBJ2-2; tentatively, D is TRBD1 (6 bases). V dropped 6 bases and J dropped 4 bases, with 12 bases sitting between them. CDR1 and CDR2 from the germline V gene are LNHDA and SQIVND (reference sequence). The CDR3 is 14 amino acids. The CDR3: CASRLQGTTGELFF. The CDR3 bases are TGTGCCAGTAGACTACAGGGTACCACCGGGGAGCTGTTTTTT. The entire variable domain, with the rest obtained from reference TRBV19 and TRBJ2-2, is as follows: DGGITQSPKYLFRKEGQNVTLSCEQNLNHDAMYWYRQDPGQGLRLIYYSQIVNDFQKGDIAEGYSVSREKKESFPLTVTSAQKNPTAFYLCASRLQGTTGELFFGEGSRLTVL.

This chain links TRBV9 with TRBJ2-2, with D maybe TRBD1 (6 bases). The germline gives CDR1 SGDLS, CDR2 YYNGEE. The CDR3 has 16 amino acids. Trimming took 7 bases from V and 1 from J, leaving 17 bases between them. In nucleotides, the CDR3 is TGTGCCAGCCGAGATCCGCGACAGGAGAACACCGGGGAGCTGTTTTTT. Translated, it gives CASRDPRQENTGELFF.

The chain links TRBV28 to TRBJ2-2; a weak D match, TRBD2 (5 bases). Between the trimmed V and J ends, which lost 7 bases and 0 bases, there was a span of 6 bases. This CDR3 is 13 amino acids long. CDR1 is MDHEN, CDR2 SYDVKM, per germline. CDR3 residues: CASIATNTGELFF. CDR3 in DNA: TGTGCCAGCATAGCGACGAACACCGGGGAGCTGTTTTTT. The whole variable domain, remainder taken from reference TRBV28 and TRBJ2-2, is DVKVTQSSRYLVKRTGEKVFLECVQDMDHENMFWYRQDPGLGLRLIYFSYDVKMKEKGDIPEGYSVSREKKERFSLILESASTNQTSMYLCASIATNTGELFFGEGSRLTVL.

The gene calls are TRBV12-3 or TRBV12-4 and TRBJ2-7; 9 bases are a match to TRBD2. This CDR3 region has 13 residues. The V and J ends lost 6 bases and 6 bases, in that order; junction bases with no gene match: 6. The CDR3 reads CASRQGLAVEQYF. Written as DNA, the CDR3 is TGTGCCAGCAGGCAGGGACTAGCTGTCGAGCAGTACTTC.

The V gene is TRBV28, the J gene TRBJ2-7; D might be TRBD1 (6 bases). The CDR3 has 15 amino acids. Germline CDR1 MDHEN, CDR2 SYDVKM. Trimming cost V 6 bases and J 3 bases, with 18 bases left between them. DNA of the CDR3: TGTGCCAGCAGCACACAGGGCCGATGGAGCTACGAGCAGTACTTC. Translated: CASSTQGRWSYEQYF.

The chain carries TRBV3-1 (or the pseudogene TRBV3-2) and TRBJ2-7, with TRBD1 matching 12 bases. This CDR3 region has 16 residues. Germline V CDR1 and CDR2: LGHDT, YNNKEL (reference sequence). J gave up 5 bases and V 3 bases, and 8 bases lay outside the gene matches. The DNA of the CDR3 is TGTGCCAGCAGCCAGTCCCCCGGGACAGGGGGCGACGAGCAGTACTTC. This gives the protein CASSQSPGTGGDEQYF.

The gene calls are TRBV4-1 and TRBJ2-1; TRBD1 matches at 9 bases. The CDR3 length is 15 residues. Per germline, CDR1 MGHRA and CDR2 YSYEKL. Trimming took 1 base from V and 5 from J; bases not matched to a gene: 3. The CDR3 loop reads CASSQGWTGDNEQFF. The CDR3 region has the DNA TGCGCCAGCAGCCAAGGTTGGACAGGGGACAATGAGCAGTTCTTC.

The chain recombines TRBV14 with TRBJ2-7; tentatively, D is TRBD2 (5 bases). CDR1 and CDR2 from the germline V gene are SGHDN and FVKESK. V lost 3 bases to trimming and J lost 5 bases, with 11 bases between them. The CDR3 sequence is 13 residues long. In DNA form, the CDR3 reads TGTGCCAGCAGCCACTATATGGGAGACGAGCAGTACTTC. It codes for CASSHYMGDEQYF.

Points on this clone: This sample includes further DNA sequences coding for the same CDR3. This sequence joins TRBV12-3 or TRBV12-4 and TRBJ2-7, with no clear D. The CDR3 runs 12 residues. Deletions cut 2 bases from V and 3 bases from J, with 5 bases between. The CDR3 protein is CASSLSGYEQYF. The CDR3 region has the DNA TGTGCCAGCAGTTTATCAGGCTACGAGCAGTACTTC.

The rearrangement links TRBV5-4 to TRBJ1-1; TRBD1 matches at 9 bases. CDR3 length: 15 amino acids. Germline CDR1 and CDR2: SGHNT and YYREEE (reference sequence). The ends lost 4 bases at V and 0 bases at J; junction bases unmatched: 4. The CDR3 region has the DNA TGTGCCAGCAGCCTGGACAGGGGCGTGAACACTGAAGCTTTCTTT. Encoded protein: CASSLDRGVNTEAFF.

This clone was detected once. V is TRBV15 and J is TRBJ2-7, with 7 bases aligning to TRBD2. Trimming removed 5 bases from V and 3 bases from J; junction bases left unmatched: 10. Germline CDR1 reads LNHNV; CDR2 reads YYDKDF (reference sequence). This CDR3 comprises 15 residues. The CDR3 region has the DNA TGTGCCACCAGCGTCGCGGTGGGGGGGAACTACGAGCAGTACTTC. Its protein product is CATSVAVGGNYEQYF.

The J gene is TRBJ2-7, the V gene TRBV10-3; D gene unclear. The CDR3 has 11 amino acids. The germline gives CDR1 ENHRY, CDR2 SYGVKD. V was shortened by 9 bases and J by 3 bases, with 9 bases between the two germline ends. In DNA form, the CDR3 reads TGTGCCATTTCGCCGGGCTACGAGCAGTACTTC. Residues: CAISPGYEQYF.

J is TRBJ2-7 and V is TRBV2; D ambiguous. V gave up 0 bases and J gave up 5 bases, with 5 bases separating them. This CDR3 region has 12 residues. Germline CDR1 and CDR2: SNHLY and FYNNEI. The CDR3 loop is CASSEAADEQYF. In DNA, the CDR3 is TGTGCCAGCAGTGAAGCGGCGGACGAGCAGTACTTC.

The V gene is TRBV4-2, the J gene TRBJ1-1; 9 nucleotides align to TRBD1. V shed 0 bases and J 4 bases; nucleotides not matched to a gene: 3. Germline values: CDR1 LGHNA, CDR2 YNFKEQ. The CDR3 contains 15 residues. The DNA for the CDR3 is TGTGCCAGCAGCCAAGAAACAGGGGGCGTCACTGAAGCTTTCTTT. This codes for CASSQETGGVTEAFF.

In this sample, this clone turned up a few times. The rearrangement links TRBV27 to TRBJ2-7; 10 positions agree with TRBD1. This CDR3 comprises 14 residues. From germline, CDR1 is MNHEY and CDR2 SMNVEV (reference sequence). V dropped 4 bases and J dropped 5; count of bases not matched to a gene: 5. The CDR3 reads CASSSRDRGHEQYF. In nucleotides, the CDR3 is TGTGCCAGCAGTTCCCGGGACAGGGGCCACGAGCAGTACTTC.